This T cell receptor beta chain stems from a study of cytomegalovirus exposure and HLA in healthy donors. Study-wide findings and caveats: Subsequent analysis revealed that first-cohort TCR clusters tended to co-occur in the 120 or so validation repertoires. Testing in vitro showed three CMV-associated chains specific for CMV antigens.

For this clone: Its cognate antigen is unknown.

Here immunoSEQ multiplex PCR was the method, and the copy in TCRdb shows in-frame clones only, minus some. The sample has some 180,000 clones; roughly 77% are singletons. The CDR3 has 16 amino acids. Trimming cost V 1 base and J 3 bases, with 13 bases left between them. Germline V lookup: CDR1 SEHNR, CDR2 FQNEAQ (reference sequence). This sequence originates from a woman aged 25 to 45 in good health and CMV-seronegative. The chain combines TRBV7-9 with TRBJ1-5; perhaps TRBD1 as D (5 bases). The sample comprised PBMCs. The CDR3 is CASSLGVGDFNQPQHF. The CDR3 DNA reads as TGTGCCAGCAGCTTAGGCGTCGGGGACTTCAATCAGCCCCAGCATTTT.